These 6 T cell receptor beta chains were sequenced from one sample in a study of CD8 T cells in Susac syndrome. An amount of RNA that ranged from roughly 0.45 to 1 ug was reverse transcribed with random hexamers. MiXCR was run by TCRdb on the immunoSEQ multiplex PCR reads, yielding one entry per CDR3 protein. The sample gives hundreds of thousands of distinct CDR3 sequences, less than 95% of which show up once; over 0.15% is in the top ten. Sequencing used CD4+ T cells from PBMCs. The source is a human donor with Susac syndrome.

The genes are TRBV12-3 or TRBV12-4 and TRBJ1-4; unclear D gene. The CDR3 covers 13 residues. V was clipped by 7 bases and J by 8 bases, with 14 bases between them. The CDR3: CASTRSVGEKLFF. CDR3 in DNA: TGTGCCAGCACCCGGAGCGTTGGGGAAAAACTGTTTTTT.

The V and J genes are TRBV12-3 or TRBV12-4 and TRBJ1-1; 7 bases fit TRBD1. V lost 10 bases, J lost 0 bases, and 5 bases stayed unmatched. This CDR3 contains 13 residues. The DNA for the CDR3 is TGTGCCAACTTGGACAGGTTGAACACTGAAGCTTTCTTT. Amino acids: CANLDRLNTEAFF.

V gene TRBV5-1 combines with J gene TRBJ1-2; 8 bases agree with TRBD1. Germline V gives CDR1 SGHRS, CDR2 YFSETQ. There are 16 residues in the CDR3. After removal of 4 bases from V and 4 bases from J, the junction contained 12 bases not matched to a gene. Here the CDR3 DNA reads TGCGCCAGCAGCACCGATGGACAGGGCAGCGGCTATGGCTACACCTTC. It specifies CASSTDGQGSGYGYTF.

V is TRBV7-2 and J is TRBJ1-5, with 10 bases lining up with TRBD1. J lost 6 bases, V lost 6 bases, and 8 bases had no gene match. Looked up from germline, CDR1 is SGHTA and CDR2 is FQGNSA. The CDR3 consists of 15 residues. CDR3 residues: CASRRGTGVFQPQHF. As DNA, the CDR3 is TGTGCCAGCAGACGAGGGACAGGGGTATTTCAGCCCCAGCATTTT.

The V and J genes are TRBV6-1 and TRBJ2-5, with 12 bases aligning to TRBD2. This CDR3 region has 17 residues. Losses at the gene ends were 5 bases for V and 5 bases for J; bases not matched to a gene: 12. Germline assignment: CDR1 MNHNS and CDR2 SASEGT. The CDR3 DNA follows: TGTGCCAGCAGTCCTGGACTAGCGGGGAGGGGCGGCGAGACCCAGTACTTC. It is translated as CASSPGLAGRGGETQYF.

This sequence joins TRBV9 and TRBJ2-5, with 9 bases fitting TRBD1. V shed 3 bases and J 0 bases; nucleotides not matched to a gene: 12. The CDR3 runs 18 residues. The V gene's germline CDR1 is SGDLS and CDR2 YYNGEE. The CDR3 sequence is CASSENRAGQGDQETQYF. The CDR3 DNA is TGTGCCAGCAGCGAGAACAGAGCGGGACAGGGAGACCAAGAGACCCAGTACTTC.